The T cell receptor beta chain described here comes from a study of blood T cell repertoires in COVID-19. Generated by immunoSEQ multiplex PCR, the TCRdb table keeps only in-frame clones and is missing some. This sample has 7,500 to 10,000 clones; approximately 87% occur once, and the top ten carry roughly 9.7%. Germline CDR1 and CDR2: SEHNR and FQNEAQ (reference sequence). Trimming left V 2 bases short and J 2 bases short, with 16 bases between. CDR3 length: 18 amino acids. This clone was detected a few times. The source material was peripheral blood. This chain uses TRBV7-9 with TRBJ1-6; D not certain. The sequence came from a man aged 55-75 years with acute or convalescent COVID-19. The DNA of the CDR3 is TGTGCCAGCAGCTTAATGGTCGGTGCAGGCGCCTATAATTCACCCCTCCACTTT. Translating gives CASSLMVGAGAYNSPLHF.